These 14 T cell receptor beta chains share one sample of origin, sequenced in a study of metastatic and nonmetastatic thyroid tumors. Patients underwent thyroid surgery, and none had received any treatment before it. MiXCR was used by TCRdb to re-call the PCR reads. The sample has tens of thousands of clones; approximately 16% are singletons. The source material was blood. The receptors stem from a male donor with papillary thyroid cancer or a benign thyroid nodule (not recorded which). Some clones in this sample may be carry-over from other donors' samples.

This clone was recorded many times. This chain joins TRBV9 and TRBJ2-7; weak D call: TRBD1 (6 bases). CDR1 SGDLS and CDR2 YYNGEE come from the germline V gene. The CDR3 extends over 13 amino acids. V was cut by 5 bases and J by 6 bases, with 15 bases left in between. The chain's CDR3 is CASSKVGQFEQYF. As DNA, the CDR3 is TGTGCCAGCAGTAAAGTCGGACAGTTCGAGCAGTACTTC.

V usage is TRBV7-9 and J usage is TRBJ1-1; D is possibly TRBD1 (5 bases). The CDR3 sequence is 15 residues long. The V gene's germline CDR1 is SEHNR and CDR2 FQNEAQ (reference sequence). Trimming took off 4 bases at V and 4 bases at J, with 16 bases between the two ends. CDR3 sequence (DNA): TGTGCCAGCAGCTCCCCCCGGGGGGGTGGCACTGAAGCTTTCTTT. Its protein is CASSSPRGGGTEAFF. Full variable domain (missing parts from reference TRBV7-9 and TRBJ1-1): DTGVSQNPRHKITKRGQNVTFRCDPISEHNRLYWYRQTLGQGPEFLTYFQNEAQLEKSRLLSDRFSAERPKGSFSTLEIQRTEQGDSAMYLCASSSPRGGGTEAFFGQGTRLTVV.

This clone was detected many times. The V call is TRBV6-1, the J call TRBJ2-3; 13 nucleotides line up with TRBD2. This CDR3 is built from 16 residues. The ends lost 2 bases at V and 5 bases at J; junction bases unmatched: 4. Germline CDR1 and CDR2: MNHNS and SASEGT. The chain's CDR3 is CASSETSGRALDTQYF. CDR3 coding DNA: TGTGCCAGCAGTGAAACTAGCGGGAGGGCCTTAGATACGCAGTATTTT.

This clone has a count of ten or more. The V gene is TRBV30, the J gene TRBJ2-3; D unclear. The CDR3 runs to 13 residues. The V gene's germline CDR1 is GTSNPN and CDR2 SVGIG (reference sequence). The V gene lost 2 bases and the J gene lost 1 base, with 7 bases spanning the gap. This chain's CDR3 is CAWSNVRTDTQYF. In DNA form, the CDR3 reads TGTGCCTGGAGTAACGTTCGCACAGATACGCAGTATTTT.

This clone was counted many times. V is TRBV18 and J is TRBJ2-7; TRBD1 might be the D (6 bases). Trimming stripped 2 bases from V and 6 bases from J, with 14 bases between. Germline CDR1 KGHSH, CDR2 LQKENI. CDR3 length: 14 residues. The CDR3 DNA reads TGTGCCAGCTCACCAAGGCAGGGGAACGGCGAGCAGTACTTC. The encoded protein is CASSPRQGNGEQYF.

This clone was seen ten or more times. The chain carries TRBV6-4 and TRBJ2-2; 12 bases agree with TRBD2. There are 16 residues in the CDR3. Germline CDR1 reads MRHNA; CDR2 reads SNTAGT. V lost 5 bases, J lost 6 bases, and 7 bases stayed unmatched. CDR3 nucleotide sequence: TGTGCCAGCAGTTTGACTAGCGGGAGCGGGGCCGGGGAGCTGTTTTTT. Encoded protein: CASSLTSGSGAGELFF.

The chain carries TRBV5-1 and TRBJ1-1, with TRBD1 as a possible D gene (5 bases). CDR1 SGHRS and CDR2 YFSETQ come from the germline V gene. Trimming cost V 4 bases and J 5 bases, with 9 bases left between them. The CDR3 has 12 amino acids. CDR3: CASSKGLTEAFF. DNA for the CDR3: TGCGCCAGCAGCAAGGGACTTACTGAAGCTTTCTTT.

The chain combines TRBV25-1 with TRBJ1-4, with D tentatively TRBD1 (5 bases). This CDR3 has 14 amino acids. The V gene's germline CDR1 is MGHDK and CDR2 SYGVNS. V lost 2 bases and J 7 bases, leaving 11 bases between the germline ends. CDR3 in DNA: TGTGCCAGCAGTGAAGGCGGGGCGGGTGAAAAACTGTTTTTT. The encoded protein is CASSEGGAGEKLFF.

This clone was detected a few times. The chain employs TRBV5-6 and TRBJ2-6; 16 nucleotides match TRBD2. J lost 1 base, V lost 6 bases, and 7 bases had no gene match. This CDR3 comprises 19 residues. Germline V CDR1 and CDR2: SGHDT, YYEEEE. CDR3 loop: CASISRGLAGGSGANVLTF. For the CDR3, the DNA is TGTGCCAGCATTAGTCGGGGACTAGCGGGAGGGTCTGGGGCCAACGTCCTGACTTTC.

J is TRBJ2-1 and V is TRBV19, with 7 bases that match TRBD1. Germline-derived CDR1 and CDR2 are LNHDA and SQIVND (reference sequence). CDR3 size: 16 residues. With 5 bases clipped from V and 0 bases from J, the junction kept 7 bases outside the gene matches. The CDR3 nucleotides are TGTGCCAGTAGTCCCGCTGGGACAGCCTCCTACAATGAGCAGTTCTTC. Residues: CASSPAGTASYNEQFF.

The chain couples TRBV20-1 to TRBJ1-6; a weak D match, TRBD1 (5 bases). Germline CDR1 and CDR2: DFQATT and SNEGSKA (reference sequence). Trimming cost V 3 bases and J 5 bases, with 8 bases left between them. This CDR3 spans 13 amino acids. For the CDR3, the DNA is TGCAGTGCTAGGGGGGAAAATAATTCACCCCTCCACTTT. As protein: CSARGENNSPLHF.

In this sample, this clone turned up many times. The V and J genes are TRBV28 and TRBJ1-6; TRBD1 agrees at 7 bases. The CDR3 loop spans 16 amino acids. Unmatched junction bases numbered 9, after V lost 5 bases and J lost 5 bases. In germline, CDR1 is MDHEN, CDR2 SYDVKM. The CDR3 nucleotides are TGTGCCAGCAGTACAACGAAACAGGGGAATAATTCACCCCTCCACTTT. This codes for CASSTTKQGNNSPLHF.

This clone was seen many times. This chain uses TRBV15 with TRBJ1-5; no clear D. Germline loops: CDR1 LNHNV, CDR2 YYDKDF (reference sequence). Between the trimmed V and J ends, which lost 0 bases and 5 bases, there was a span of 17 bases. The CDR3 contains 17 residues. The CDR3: CATSRDSLIGGDQPQHF. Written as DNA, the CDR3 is TGTGCCACCAGCAGAGATAGCCTAATCGGTGGAGATCAGCCCCAGCATTTT.

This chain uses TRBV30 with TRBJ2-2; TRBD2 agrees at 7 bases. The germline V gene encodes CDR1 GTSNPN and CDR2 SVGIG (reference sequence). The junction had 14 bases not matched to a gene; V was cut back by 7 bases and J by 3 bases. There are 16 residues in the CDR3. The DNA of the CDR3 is TGTGCCTACCCTAGCGGTAGGAGGGGCGACACCGGGGAGCTGTTTTTT. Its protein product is CAYPSGRRGDTGELFF.